This T cell receptor beta chain emerged from a study of blood T cell repertoires in COVID-19. As for the study in general: Researchers got acute and convalescent COVID-19 samples from the United States, Italy and Spain. PBMCs, B-cell-depleted T cells, or T cells were the source of the cDNA or gDNA that made up the material.

The germline V and J ends were trimmed by 1 base and 0 bases, with 13 bases remaining between them. This CDR3 region has 17 residues. Germline CDR1 SEHNR, CDR2 FQNEAQ (reference sequence). Per the study methods: By means of reference gene primer amplification, nucleated cell counts were estimated. Sequencing was performed with immunoSEQ multiplex PCR; in TCRdb, only in-frame clones are kept and a portion is missing. D and trimming were read from the DNA, whereas the V and J calls and clone size are those reported in that table. Of around 140,000 clones listed, over 65% were seen once; the top ten hold roughly 4.5%.

The sample was peripheral blood. This chain joins TRBV7-9 and TRBJ2-1; tentatively, D is TRBD1 (5 bases). The sequence was obtained from a human donor in a cohort sampled during active COVID-19. The CDR3 here is CASSLGSNRISYNEQFF. The CDR3 DNA sequence: TGTGCCAGCAGCTTAGGGTCCAACAGGATCTCCTACAATGAGCAGTTCTTC.